These 16 T cell receptor beta chains were sequenced from one sample in a study of blood T cells in healthy people across ages. A second PCR, run for roughly 6 to 11 cycles, used a sample-barcoded 5' primer plus a J-beta primer mix. TCRdb called the 5' RACE reads again in MiXCR, with one record for every CDR3 protein. The sample carries hundreds of thousands of distinct CDR3 sequences, roughly 30% recorded once. What was sequenced was blood. The receptor set was obtained from a woman of 80 years or more in good health.

This clonotype was detected many times. The chain recombines TRBV27 with TRBJ2-5; no reliable D call. This CDR3 has 15 residues. V was cut by 5 bases and J by 0 bases, with 13 bases left in between. Germline CDR1 is MNHEY and CDR2 is SMNVEV (reference sequence). CDR3 sequence: CASSPPYSNQETQYF. The CDR3 bases are TGTGCCAGCAGTCCCCCGTACAGCAACCAAGAGACCCAGTACTTC.

There are a few counts of this clonotype. The V and J genes are TRBV3-1 and TRBJ2-6; maybe TRBD2 (5 bases). This CDR3 has 16 amino acids. Germline V gene sequence: CDR1 LGHDT, CDR2 YNNKEL (reference sequence). Trimming took off 1 base at V and 0 bases at J, with 7 bases between the two ends. The CDR3 DNA is TGTGCCAGCAGCCAAGCCGGGATCTCTGGGGCCAACGTCCTGACTTTC. Translating it yields CASSQAGISGANVLTF.

The gene calls are TRBV30 and TRBJ2-7, with TRBD2 identical over 15 bases. The CDR3 has 15 residues. The trim removed 4 bases at V and 7 bases at J, leaving 8 bases unmatched. Germline V CDR1 and CDR2: GTSNPN, SVGIG (reference sequence). CDR3 amino acids: CAWKKGTSGGKEQYF. The DNA of the CDR3 is TGTGCCTGGAAAAAGGGGACTAGCGGGGGGAAAGAGCAGTACTTC. Complete variable domain (other parts from reference TRBV30 and TRBJ2-7): SQTIHQWPATLVQPVGSPLSLECTVEGTSNPNLYWYRQAAGRGLQLLFYSVGIGQISSEVPQNLSASRPQDRQFILSSKKLLLSDSGFYLCAWKKGTSGGKEQYFGPGTRLTVT.

Points on this clonotype: This clone may be a read error of a much larger clone one base away. The chain links TRBV4-2 to TRBJ1-2; D not certain. Germline assignment: CDR1 LGHNA and CDR2 YNFKEQ. The CDR3 is made up of 16 amino acids. Here the CDR3 DNA reads TGTGCCAGCAGCCAAGATCGAGTGGCTGACACCGATGGCTACAACTTC. It codes for CASSQDRVADTDGYNF.

The chain joins TRBV3-1 to TRBJ1-2; D is perhaps TRBD1 (6 bases). This CDR3 comprises 14 residues. The germline V gene has CDR1 LGHDT and CDR2 YNNKEL (reference sequence). V lost 1 base and J lost 8, with 14 bases in between. In DNA, the CDR3 is TGTGCCAGCAGCCAAGGCGGCCGGGGGCGAGGCTACACCTTC. It codes for CASSQGGRGRGYTF.

This clonotype was detected many times. The chain uses TRBV29-1 and TRBJ2-7; D possibly uses TRBD1 or TRBD2 (5 bases each). Germline V gene lookup returns CDR1 SQVTM and CDR2 ANQGSEA. V was pared by 5 bases and J by 1 base, with 15 bases between. This CDR3 region has 14 residues. The CDR3 DNA follows: TGCAGCGTTAGAAGGGGTGTAGCGTCCTACGAGCAGTACTTC. Protein product: CSVRRGVASYEQYF.

This rearrangement joins TRBV3-1 to TRBJ1-1; TRBD1 agrees at 8 bases. The CDR3 spans 13 residues. Germline CDR1 and CDR2: LGHDT and YNNKEL (reference sequence). The junction had 2 bases not matched to a gene; V was cut back by 0 bases and J by 8 bases. CDR3 in amino acids: CASSQDNRGEAFF. The CDR3 nucleotides read TGTGCCAGCAGCCAAGACAACAGGGGGGAAGCTTTCTTT. Full variable domain (remainder filled in from reference TRBV3-1 and TRBJ1-1): DTAVSQTPKYLVTQMGNDKSIKCEQNLGHDTMYWYKQDSKKFLKIMFSYNNKELIINETVPNRFSPKSPDKAHLNLHINSLELGDSAVYFCASSQDNRGEAFFGQGTRLTVV.

This clonotype was seen ten or more times. The CDR3 sequence: CSARVNRGLANEKLFF. CDR3 nucleotides: TGCAGTGCTAGAGTAAATAGGGGGCTGGCTAATGAAAAACTGTTTTTT. The chain links TRBV20-1 to TRBJ1-4, with 7 bases lining up with TRBD1. CDR3 length: 16 residues. Germline values: CDR1 DFQATT, CDR2 SNEGSKA (reference sequence). The V segment lost 1 base and the J segment 3 bases; nucleotides outside the gene matches: 8.

In this sample, this clonotype turned up many times. This chain links TRBV20-1 with TRBJ2-1, with D maybe TRBD2 (6 bases). Germline V CDR1 and CDR2: DFQATT, SNEGSKA (reference sequence). V was pared by 4 bases and J by 2 bases, with 12 bases between. The CDR3 runs to 14 residues. CDR3 sequence: CSAKGGVPYNEQFF. The CDR3 coding sequence is TGCAGTGCTAAAGGCGGGGTCCCCTACAATGAGCAGTTCTTC.

A few counts support this clonotype. V usage is TRBV3-1 and J usage is TRBJ1-4; D is perhaps TRBD1 (5 bases). There are 16 residues in the CDR3. The V end was cut by 0 bases, the J end by 1 base, with 9 bases between. Germline V gives CDR1 LGHDT, CDR2 YNNKEL (reference sequence). CDR3 loop: CASSQDTGRTNEKLFF. In DNA form, the CDR3 reads TGTGCCAGCAGCCAAGATACGGGACGAACTAATGAAAAACTGTTTTTT.

This clonotype was detected many times. The V gene is TRBV4-3, the J gene TRBJ2-7; a possible D gene is TRBD2 (6 bases). V lost 0 bases and J 5 bases, leaving 14 bases between the germline ends. The CDR3 covers 15 residues. Per the germline V gene, CDR1 is LGHNA and CDR2 is YSLEER. CDR3 nucleotides: TGCGCCAGCAGCCAAGAGGGGACTCCGCGCGACGAGCAGTACTTC. Amino acid sequence: CASSQEGTPRDEQYF.

V gene TRBV5-6 combines with J gene TRBJ2-1; D remains ambiguous. V lost 2 bases, J lost 6 bases, and 12 bases lay in between. Germline values: CDR1 SGHDT, CDR2 YYEEEE. CDR3 length equals 14 residues. The CDR3 bases are TGTGCCAGCAGCTTAACCGCTGACGCCAATGAGCAGTTCTTC. This translates into CASSLTADANEQFF.

This chain links TRBV7-9 with TRBJ2-2; 9 bases align to TRBD1. This CDR3 has 12 amino acids. The ends lost 3 bases at V and 13 bases at J; junction bases unmatched: 3. The V gene's germline CDR1 is SEHNR and CDR2 FQNEAQ (reference sequence). Written as DNA, the CDR3 is TGTGCCAGCAGCTTGGCGGGACAGGGGCTGTTTTTT. This translates into CASSLAGQGLFF.

In its sample, this clonotype was seen many times. This rearrangement joins TRBV4-1 to TRBJ2-5; 13 positions agree with TRBD2. V trimming: 0 bases; J trimming: 2 bases; junction bases outside the gene matches: 6. This CDR3 comprises 18 residues. The germline gives CDR1 MGHRA, CDR2 YSYEKL. CDR3 nucleotides: TGCGCCAGCAGCCAAGATCGTGGGACTAGCGGGGAACAAGAGACCCAGTACTTC. Its protein is CASSQDRGTSGEQETQYF.

This clonotype was observed many times. Possible read error: a much larger clone is one base away. This rearrangement joins TRBV7-2 to TRBJ2-5; a possible D gene is TRBD2 (6 bases). CDR1 and CDR2 (germline): SGHTA, FQGNSA. Between the trimmed V and J ends, which lost 4 bases and 2 bases, there was a span of 11 bases. The CDR3 has 14 residues. The chain's CDR3 is CASSCGTLQETQYF. CDR3 sequence (DNA): TGTGCCAGCAGCTGTGGGACTTTACAAGAGACCCAGTACTTC. The whole variable domain, remainder taken from reference TRBV7-2 and TRBJ2-5, is GAGVSQSPSNKVTEKGKDVELRCDPISGHTALYWYRQSLGQGLEFLIYFQGNSAPDKSGLPSDRFSAERTGGSVSTLTIQRTQQEDSAVYLCASSCGTLQETQYFGPGTRLLVL.

For this clonotype: A read error is possible here, since a much larger clone lies one base away. The chain joins TRBV7-9 to TRBJ2-7, with TRBD1 identical over 7 bases. V shed 5 bases, J shed 0 bases, and the junction held 10 bases outside the gene matches. Germline V gene lookup returns CDR1 SEHNR and CDR2 FQNEAQ (reference sequence). The CDR3 loop spans 16 amino acids. CDR3: CASSTAGEGASYEQYF. The CDR3 coding sequence is TGTGCCAGCAGCACCGCGGGCGAGGGGGCCTCCTACGAGCAGTACTTC.